This T cell receptor beta chain came from a study of synovial regulatory T cells in juvenile arthritis. Considering frequency, this clone is medium-sized. The germline gives CDR1 DFQATT, CDR2 SNEGSKA (reference sequence). The CDR3 runs to 8 residues. DNA is not on record. Matched peripheral blood accompanied the synovial fluid taken from each patient with active arthritis. This table comes from immunoSEQ multiplex PCR, and its TCRdb copy is limited to in-frame clones, with some not included. The sample data list about 1,400 clones. The sequence was collected from a donor under 30 with juvenile idiopathic arthritis. The J gene is TRBJ1-1, the V gene TRBV20-1. Sequences were obtained from Treg cells from the synovium. The CDR3 protein is CSAFEAFF.